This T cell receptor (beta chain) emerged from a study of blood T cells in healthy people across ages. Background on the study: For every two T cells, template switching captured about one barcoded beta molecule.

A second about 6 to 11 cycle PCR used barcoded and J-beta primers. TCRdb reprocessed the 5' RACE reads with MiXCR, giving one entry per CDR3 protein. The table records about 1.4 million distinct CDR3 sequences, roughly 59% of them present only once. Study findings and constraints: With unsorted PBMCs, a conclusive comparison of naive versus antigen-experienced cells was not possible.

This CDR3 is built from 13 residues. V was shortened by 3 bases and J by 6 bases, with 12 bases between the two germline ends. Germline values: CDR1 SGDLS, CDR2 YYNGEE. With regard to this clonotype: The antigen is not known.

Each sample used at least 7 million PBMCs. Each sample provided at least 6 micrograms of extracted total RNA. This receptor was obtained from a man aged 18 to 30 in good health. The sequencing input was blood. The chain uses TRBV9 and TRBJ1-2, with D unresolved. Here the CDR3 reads CASSALQPHGYTF. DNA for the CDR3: TGTGCCAGCAGCGCCTTACAGCCTCATGGCTACACCTTC.